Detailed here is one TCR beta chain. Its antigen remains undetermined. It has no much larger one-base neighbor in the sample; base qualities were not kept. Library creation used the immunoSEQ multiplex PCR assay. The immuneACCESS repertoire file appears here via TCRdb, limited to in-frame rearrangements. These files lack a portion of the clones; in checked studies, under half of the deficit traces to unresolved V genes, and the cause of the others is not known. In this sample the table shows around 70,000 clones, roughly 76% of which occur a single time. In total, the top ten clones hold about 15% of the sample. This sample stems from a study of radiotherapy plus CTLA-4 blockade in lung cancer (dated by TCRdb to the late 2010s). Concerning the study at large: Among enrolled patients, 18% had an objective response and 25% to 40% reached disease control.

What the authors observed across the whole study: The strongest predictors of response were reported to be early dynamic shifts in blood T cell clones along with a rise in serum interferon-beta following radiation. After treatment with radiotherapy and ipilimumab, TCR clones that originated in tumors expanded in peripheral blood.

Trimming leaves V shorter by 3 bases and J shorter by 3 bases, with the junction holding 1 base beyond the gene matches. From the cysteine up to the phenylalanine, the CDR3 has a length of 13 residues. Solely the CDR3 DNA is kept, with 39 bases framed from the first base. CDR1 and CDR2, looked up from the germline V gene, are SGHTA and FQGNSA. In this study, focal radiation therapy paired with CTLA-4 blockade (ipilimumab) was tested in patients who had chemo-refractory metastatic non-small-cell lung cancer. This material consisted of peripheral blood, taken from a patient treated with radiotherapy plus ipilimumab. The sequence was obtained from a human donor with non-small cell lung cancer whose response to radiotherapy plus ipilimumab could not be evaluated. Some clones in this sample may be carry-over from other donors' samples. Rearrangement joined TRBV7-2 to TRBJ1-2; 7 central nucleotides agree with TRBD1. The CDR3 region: CASSFQGDYGYTF. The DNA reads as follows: TGTGCCAGCAGCTTCCAGGGGGACTATGGCTACACCTTC.